Listed below are T cell receptor beta chains from one sample, sequenced in a study of blood T cells in healthy people across ages. TCRdb used MiXCR to reprocess the 5' RACE reads, holding one entry per CDR3 protein. The repertoire has about 1.5 million distinct CDR3 sequences, around 42% of them found once; the top ten carry roughly 7.9%. Sequenced: blood. The origin of the receptors is a woman between 18 and 29 years old in good health. Both conserved end residues are trimmed from each CDR3. Each record gives: clone size, CDR3 length, V gene, J gene, CDR3 protein. For some rows the clone size is stated as once, few or many, or as a class when expanded; others skip it.

>few|10|TRBV15|TRBJ1-1
ATSLGGTEAF
>NA|9|TRBV2|TRBJ1-2
ATLLSVGYT
>NA|13|TRBV20-1|TRBJ2-3
SAREEGGSTDTQY
>few|12|TRBV27|TRBJ2-3
ASSFWRATDTQY
>NA|11|TRBV2|TRBJ1-2
ASSEEGIYGYT
>NA|13|TRBV3-1|TRBJ2-3
ANPTTSGVLDTQY
>few|13|TRBV5-1|TRBJ2-3
ASSTGLVGTDTQY
>few|14|TRBV21-1|TRBJ2-1
ASSKACGHPYNEQF
>NA|14|TRBV3-1|TRBJ2-1
ASSEEGDSLGEEQF
>NA|10|TRBV6-1|TRBJ1-5
ASGGRDQPQH
>few|11|TRBV11-2|TRBJ2-2
ASSLVRSGELF
>few|10|TRBV7-9|TRBJ2-5
ASSAQGETQY
>many|12|TRBV12-3/TRBV12-4|TRBJ2-5
ASSSTEGGETQY
>NA|13|TRBV5-5|TRBJ1-3
ASSSSGVSGNTIY
>few|11|TRBV11-3|TRBJ2-3
ASSPGVPGTQY
>NA|12|TRBV12-3/TRBV12-4|TRBJ2-5
ASSFGLKGVAQY
>NA|12|TRBV6-1|TRBJ1-1
ASTRQDLNTEAF
>few|13|TRBV11-2|TRBJ2-5
ASSPRQGREETQY
>NA|12|TRBV5-6|TRBJ2-2
ASSLVQGRRELF
>NA|11|TRBV14|TRBJ2-3
ASSQMEGDTQY
>few|13|TRBV19|TRBJ1-6
ATMSGEGLNSPLH
>few|11|TRBV29-1|TRBJ1-1
SVVGARGTEAF
>few|10|TRBV2|TRBJ1-2
ASSDLARHIT
>NA|13|TRBV29-1|TRBJ2-1
SQLTTSERAAEQF
>few|10|TRBV5-1|TRBJ1-4
ASSLTPEKLF
>NA|13|TRBV20-1|TRBJ2-2
SVLDRGTNTGELF
>NA|13|TRBV25-1|TRBJ2-1
ASSAGALVYNEQF
>once|11|TRBV6-1|TRBJ2-1
ASSEGGPSEQF
>NA|9|TRBV20-1|TRBJ1-1
SAGLPAEAF
>NA|13|TRBV5-6|TRBJ2-5
ASSPTGGNRETQY
>few|13|TRBV29-1|TRBJ2-1
SVEVWESSYNEQF
>few|13|TRBV4-1|TRBJ1-1
ASSQGVAANTEAF
>many|12|TRBV5-1|TRBJ2-3
ASSLGGYTDTQY
>NA|14|TRBV2|TRBJ2-1
ASSGETGGVYNEQF
>NA|14|TRBV15|TRBJ2-7
ATSRVLTGGADGQY
>many|13|TRBV5-1|TRBJ2-1
ASSLVGLAGDEQF
>NA|13|TRBV5-1|TRBJ1-2
ASSSLGQGNYGYT
>few|11|TRBV10-1|TRBJ2-7
ASSDMRGDEQY
>few|10|TRBV10-3|TRBJ1-2
ATHDRGNNYT
>NA|12|TRBV7-2|TRBJ2-3
ASSRGVGRDTQY
>NA|11|TRBV27|TRBJ2-7
ASRPTSSYEQY
>NA|12|TRBV20-1|TRBJ2-7
SARDRDAGHEQY
>few|13|TRBV20-1|TRBJ2-1
SARPTSGPYNEQF
>few|10|TRBV12-5|TRBJ2-5
ASGPSVQTQY
>NA|12|TRBV3-1|TRBJ2-5
ASSQTGPQETQY
>few|15|TRBV5-5|TRBJ1-2
ASSLGTSGGAIYGYT
>once|11|TRBV11-2|TRBJ2-5
ASSFRGEGEQY